Listed below are T cell receptor beta chains from one sample, sequenced in a study of blood T cell repertoires in COVID-19. TCRdb's table, derived via immunoSEQ multiplex PCR, lists solely in-frame clones and lacks some. Of more than 35,000 clones listed, about 91% are singletons. Sequencing was done on a sample of peripheral blood. The receptors shown here come from a woman in her thirties in a cohort sampled during active COVID-19. Each CDR3 is given with its conserved first and last residue. D genes are given only for firm matches. Clone size is not always given. Where it is, it says once, few, many or a class for expanded clones.

j_gene | abundance | v_gene | d_gene | CDR3aa | CDR3nt
TRBJ2-1 | NA | TRBV7-3 | NA | CASSLGGATYNEQFF | TGTGCCAGCAGCTTAGGGGGGGCCACCTACAATGAGCAGTTCTTC
TRBJ1-2 | NA | TRBV3-1/TRBV3-2 | NA | CASSPLGGFYGYTF | TGTGCCAGCAGCCCGCTGGGGGGTTTCTATGGCTACACCTTC
TRBJ2-3 | once | TRBV2 | TRBD1 | CASRRQGGTDTQYF | TGTGCCAGCAGGAGACAGGGGGGCACAGATACGCAGTATTTT
TRBJ2-7 | NA | TRBV9 | TRBD2 | CASSVGASGGYEQYF | TGTGCCAGCAGCGTGGGGGCTAGCGGGGGCTACGAGCAGTACTTC
TRBJ2-7 | NA | TRBV27 | TRBD2 | CASSLRGSSGSNEQYF | TGTGCCAGCAGCCTTAGGGGGAGTAGCGGGAGTAACGAGCAGTACTTC
TRBJ2-5 | NA | TRBV9 | TRBD2 | CASSVAWASGYDQETQYF | TGTGCCAGCAGCGTAGCTTGGGCTAGCGGCTACGACCAAGAGACCCAGTACTTC
TRBJ1-5 | once | TRBV6-6 | NA | CASSSSQGLGNQPQHF | TGTGCCAGCAGTTCGAGTCAGGGTTTGGGCAATCAGCCCCAGCATTTT
TRBJ2-3 | NA | TRBV10-3 | NA | CAISDPMGGDTQYF | TGTGCCATCAGTGACCCCATGGGAGGAGATACGCAGTATTTT
TRBJ1-4 | NA | TRBV29-1 | TRBD1 | CSVWDSLKLFF | TGCAGCGTTTGGGACAGCTTAAAACTGTTTTTT
TRBJ2-7 | NA | TRBV6-4 | NA | CASSVLADSYEQYF | TGTGCCAGCAGTGTACTAGCCGACTCCTACGAGCAGTACTTC
TRBJ1-4 | NA | TRBV27 | NA | CASSRTFQGNEKLFF | TGTGCCAGCAGTCGAACTTTTCAGGGAAACGAAAAACTGTTTTTT
TRBJ1-4 | NA | TRBV5-1 | NA | CASLRGKGEKLFF | TGCGCCAGTCTCCGGGGTAAGGGTGAAAAACTGTTTTTT
TRBJ1-5 | few | TRBV28 | TRBD1 | CASSRTGYNQPQHF | TGTGCCAGCAGTCGGACAGGGTACAATCAGCCCCAGCATTTT
TRBJ1-6 | NA | TRBV7-3 | NA | CASSWDGRVHF | TGTGCCAGCAGCTGGGACGGGAGGGTCCACTTT
TRBJ1-2 | NA | TRBV30 | NA | CAWSVGRNYYGYTF | TGTGCCTGGAGTGTGGGCAGAAATTACTATGGCTACACCTTC
TRBJ1-2 | NA | TRBV4-1 | NA | CASSQVLGANYGYTF | TGCGCCAGCAGCCAAGTTCTAGGGGCTAACTATGGCTACACCTTC
TRBJ2-1 | NA | TRBV9 | NA | CASSVGGRLGNEQFF | TGTGCCAGCAGCGTCGGTGGGAGGTTAGGAAATGAGCAGTTCTTC
TRBJ2-7 | NA | TRBV27 | NA | CASRKDSSLSYEQYF | TGTGCCAGCAGAAAGGACAGCTCCCTCTCCTACGAGCAGTACTTC
TRBJ1-1 | NA | TRBV5-4 | NA | CASSLYMNTEAFF | TGTGCCAGCAGCTTGTATATGAACACTGAAGCTTTCTTT
TRBJ1-1 | NA | TRBV18 | NA | CASSIMGEMNTEAFF | TGTGCCAGCTCAATTATGGGAGAGATGAACACTGAAGCTTTCTTT
TRBJ2-3 | NA | TRBV6-1 | TRBD2 | CASSDGLAGNTDTQYF | TGTGCCAGCAGTGACGGACTAGCGGGGAACACAGATACGCAGTATTTT
TRBJ2-3 | NA | TRBV5-6 | NA | CASNKAGRTDTQYF | TGTGCCAGCAACAAAGCGGGCCGCACAGATACGCAGTATTTT
TRBJ2-1 | NA | TRBV19 | TRBD2 | CASKLAGAYNEQFF | TGTGCCAGCAAACTAGCGGGAGCCTACAATGAGCAGTTCTTC
TRBJ2-5 | NA | TRBV29-1 | NA | CSVRGGNKETQYF | TGCAGCGTTAGGGGCGGGAACAAAGAGACCCAGTACTTC
TRBJ1-5 | NA | TRBV4-1 | TRBD1 | CASSQTGDREFYSNQPQHF | TGCGCCAGCAGCCAGACGGGGGACAGGGAATTTTATAGCAATCAGCCCCAGCATTTT
TRBJ2-7 | NA | TRBV11-2 | TRBD2 | CASSLVISGTYEQYF | TGTGCCAGCAGCTTAGTGATTAGCGGGACCTACGAGCAGTACTTC
TRBJ2-7 | NA | TRBV11-2 | NA | CASSPTWPQRDEQYF | TGTGCCAGCAGCCCCACCTGGCCCCAGAGGGACGAGCAGTACTTC
TRBJ2-1 | NA | TRBV9 | NA | CASSGQGMKGLASSYNEQFF | TGTGCCAGCAGCGGACAGGGGATGAAGGGACTAGCCAGCTCCTACAATGAGCAGTTCTTC
TRBJ1-2 | once | TRBV7-9 | NA | CASSLTLGDTYGYTF | TGTGCCAGCAGCTTAACCCTTGGTGACACCTATGGCTACACCTTC
TRBJ1-1 | NA | TRBV11-2 | NA | CASGLLNTEAFF | TGTGCCAGCGGCCTCCTTAACACTGAAGCTTTCTTT
TRBJ2-1 | NA | TRBV19 | TRBD1 | CASSPSTGSTYNEQFF | TGTGCCAGTAGTCCATCGACAGGGAGCACCTACAATGAGCAGTTCTTC
TRBJ2-1 | NA | TRBV4-1 | NA | CASSQDEAGTYNEQFF | TGCGCCAGCAGCCAAGATGAGGCGGGAACCTACAATGAGCAGTTCTTC
TRBJ1-2 | NA | TRBV19 | NA | CATLRKPYGYTF | TGTGCCACCTTGAGGAAGCCTTACGGCTACACCTTC
TRBJ2-5 | NA | TRBV6-2/TRBV6-3 | NA | CASSLRTAQETQYF | TGTGCCAGCAGCCTCCGGACAGCTCAAGAGACCCAGTACTTC
TRBJ2-5 | NA | TRBV12-3/TRBV12-4 | NA | CASSLWGVETQYF | TGTGCCAGCAGTTTGTGGGGAGTCGAGACCCAGTACTTC
TRBJ2-5 | NA | TRBV7-3 | NA | CASSKSGRAETQYF | TGTGCCAGCAGCAAGTCGGGCAGGGCAGAGACCCAGTACTTC
TRBJ2-1 | NA | TRBV4-3 | TRBD2 | CASSQDEGLAGGPGKNEQFF | TGCGCCAGCAGCCAAGACGAGGGACTAGCGGGAGGGCCGGGGAAAAATGAGCAGTTCTTC
TRBJ2-6 | NA | TRBV19 | TRBD2 | CASSTPGLENSGANVLTF | TGTGCCAGTAGTACCCCGGGACTAGAAAACTCTGGGGCCAACGTCCTGACTTTC
TRBJ2-3 | NA | TRBV5-1 | TRBD1 | CASSWGTGGADTQYF | TGCGCCAGCAGCTGGGGGACAGGGGGCGCAGATACGCAGTATTTT
TRBJ2-7 | NA | TRBV19 | NA | CASSIAGEQYF | TGTGCCAGTAGTATCGCCGGCGAGCAGTACTTC
TRBJ1-6 | NA | TRBV6-5 | TRBD1 | CASRQGAVHNSPLHF | TGTGCCAGCAGACAGGGGGCTGTTCATAATTCACCCCTCCACTTT
TRBJ2-7 | NA | TRBV7-9 | TRBD2 | CASSLEGASGGLYEQYF | TGTGCCAGCAGCTTAGAAGGTGCTAGCGGGGGACTCTACGAGCAGTACTTC
TRBJ1-1 | NA | TRBV6-6 | NA | CASTTPDTGSTEAFF | TGTGCCAGCACCACCCCCGACACGGGATCCACTGAAGCTTTCTTT
TRBJ2-2 | NA | TRBV11-2 | TRBD2 | CASSPSPGREAHGELFF | TGTGCCAGCAGCCCCTCCCCGGGCCGGGAGGCCCACGGGGAGCTGTTTTTT
TRBJ2-3 | NA | TRBV11-2 | TRBD1 | CASSSRDRVIDTQYF | TGTGCCAGCAGCTCCCGGGACAGGGTGATAGATACGCAGTATTTT
TRBJ2-7 | NA | TRBV7-9 | TRBD2 | CASSSPSGSSYEQYF | TGTGCCAGCAGCTCTCCTAGCGGGAGCTCCTACGAGCAGTACTTC
TRBJ2-6 | NA | TRBV19 | TRBD1 | CASKSGQGFSGANVLTF | TGTGCCAGTAAGTCAGGACAGGGGTTTTCTGGGGCCAACGTCCTGACTTTC
TRBJ2-1 | once | TRBV5-3 | NA | CARSPFFRVGEQFF | TGTGCCAGAAGCCCATTTTTCAGGGTCGGGGAGCAGTTCTTC
TRBJ2-3 | NA | TRBV29-1 | NA | CSVSGDTQYF | TGCAGCGTCTCAGGGGATACGCAGTATTTT
TRBJ2-2 | once | TRBV7-7 | TRBD1 | CASRTDRGSTGELFF | TGTGCTAGCAGAACCGACAGGGGGAGCACCGGGGAGCTGTTTTTT
TRBJ2-3 | NA | TRBV7-6 | TRBD1 | CASSTYRGAETDTQYF | TGTGCCAGCAGCACCTACAGGGGAGCCGAGACAGATACGCAGTATTTT
TRBJ1-1 | NA | TRBV12-3/TRBV12-4 | TRBD1 | CASSAGGYTEAFF | TGTGCCAGCAGTGCAGGGGGGTACACTGAAGCTTTCTTT
TRBJ1-6 | NA | TRBV6-5 | NA | CTSRGGIYNSPLHF | TGTACCAGCCGAGGAGGGATCTATAATTCACCCCTCCACTTT
TRBJ1-1 | once | TRBV30 | TRBD1 | CAWRLGQGVTEAFF | TGTGCCTGGAGACTCGGACAGGGGGTCACTGAAGCTTTCTTT